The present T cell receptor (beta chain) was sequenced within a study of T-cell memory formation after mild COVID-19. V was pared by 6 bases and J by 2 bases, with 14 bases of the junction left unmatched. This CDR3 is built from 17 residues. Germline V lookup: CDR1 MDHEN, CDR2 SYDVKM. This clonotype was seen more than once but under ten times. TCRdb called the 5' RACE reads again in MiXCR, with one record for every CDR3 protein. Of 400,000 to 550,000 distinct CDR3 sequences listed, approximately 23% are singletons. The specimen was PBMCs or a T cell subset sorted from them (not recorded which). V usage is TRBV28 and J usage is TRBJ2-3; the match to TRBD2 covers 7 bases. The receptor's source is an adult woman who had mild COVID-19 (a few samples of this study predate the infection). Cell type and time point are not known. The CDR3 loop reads CASSPPAGGGSTDTQYF. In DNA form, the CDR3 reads TGTGCCAGCAGCCCTCCTGCGGGCGGGGGATCCACAGATACGCAGTATTTT.